Shown below are 31 T cell receptor beta chains from a single sample sequenced in a study of cytomegalovirus exposure and HLA in healthy donors. PCR amplification relied on 60 Vbeta primers (plus 13 Jbeta primers). Produced via immunoSEQ multiplex PCR; TCRdb's table is partial and in-frame only. The sample holds some 140,000 clones, over 60% seen once. The sample comprised PBMCs. Every receptor here comes from a man between 40 and 49 years old in good health and CMV-seronegative.

This clone occurred a few times. The J gene is TRBJ1-3, the V gene TRBV5-4, with D tentatively TRBD1 (5 bases). Germline values: CDR1 SGHNT, CDR2 YYREEE (reference sequence). The CDR3 has 14 residues. The germline V and J ends were trimmed by 4 bases and 0 bases, with 8 bases remaining between them. The CDR3 region has the DNA TGTGCCAGCAGCGGAGGGACCTCTGGAAACACCATATATTTT. Amino acids: CASSGGTSGNTIYF.

The chain is built from TRBV19 and TRBJ1-4, with unresolved D. Germline CDR1 reads LNHDA; CDR2 reads SQIVND (reference sequence). The CDR3 runs 14 residues. The V end was cut by 5 bases, the J end by 8 bases, with 15 bases between. CDR3 residues: CASSLGPGVEKLFF. In nucleotides, the CDR3 is TGTGCCAGTAGTCTAGGGCCGGGAGTGGAAAAACTGTTTTTT.

J is TRBJ2-5 and V is TRBV4-3; D is possibly TRBD2 (5 bases). Germline CDR1 LGHNA, CDR2 YSLEER. There are 16 residues in the CDR3. Trimming took 2 bases from V and 7 from J, leaving 20 bases between them. In nucleotides, the CDR3 is TGCGCCAGCAGCCAATACCGGGATCCTCCACCGGGGACCCAGTACTTC. Translating it yields CASSQYRDPPPGTQYF.

The chain has TRBV9 and TRBJ2-3, with D possibly TRBD2 on 7 matching bases. CDR1 and CDR2 (germline): SGDLS, YYNGEE. This CDR3 is 18 amino acids long. The V end lost 0 bases, the J end lost 3 bases, and 20 bases lay between the germline ends. The CDR3 spells CASSVVGGGGALTDTQYF. CDR3 nucleotide sequence: TGTGCCAGCAGCGTAGTAGGGGGAGGGGGGGCGTTAACAGATACGCAGTATTTT.

This chain connects TRBV19 to TRBJ1-2; TRBD1 aligns across 7 bases. The CDR3 extends over 16 amino acids. The germline gives CDR1 LNHDA, CDR2 SQIVND (reference sequence). V gave up 1 base and J gave up 0 bases; unmatched junction bases: 5. The CDR3 DNA reads as TGTGCCAGTAGTATAGGGTTGGGACAGACTAACTATGGCTACACCTTC. Its translation: CASSIGLGQTNYGYTF. Filled out from reference TRBV19 and TRBJ1-2, the complete variable domain reads DGGITQSPKYLFRKEGQNVTLSCEQNLNHDAMYWYRQDPGQGLRLIYYSQIVNDFQKGDIAEGYSVSREKKESFPLTVTSAQKNPTAFYLCASSIGLGQTNYGYTFGSGTRLTVV.

This clone showed up just once. The chain uses TRBV2 and TRBJ1-2; D is unresolved. V was pared by 1 base and J by 4 bases, with 10 bases between. Germline CDR1 and CDR2: SNHLY and FYNNEI. The CDR3 is 14 amino acids. The CDR3 here is CASSEENSGYGYTF. As DNA, the CDR3 is TGTGCCAGCAGTGAAGAGAACTCTGGCTATGGCTACACCTTC.

V and J are TRBV5-1 and TRBJ1-1, with D possibly TRBD1 on 6 matching bases. CDR3 length: 14 residues. Deletions cut 2 bases from V and 1 base from J, with 9 bases between. Germline V gene data show CDR1 as SGHRS and CDR2 as YFSETQ. The CDR3: CASSFQQGNTEAFF. The CDR3 nucleotides read TGCGCCAGCAGCTTCCAACAGGGGAACACTGAAGCTTTCTTT.

This chain joins TRBV7-9 and TRBJ1-1, with 7 nucleotides matching TRBD1. Per germline, CDR1 SEHNR and CDR2 FQNEAQ (reference sequence). The ends lost 3 bases at V and 1 base at J; junction bases unmatched: 8. The CDR3 has 16 residues. CDR3 in amino acids: CASSFSPGQKNTEAFF. DNA of the CDR3: TGTGCCAGCAGCTTTAGCCCGGGACAGAAGAACACTGAAGCTTTCTTT.

In DNA form, the CDR3 reads TGTGCCAGTAGTATTAGAGGAACCTACGAGCAGTACTTC. Translating gives CASSIRGTYEQYF. This chain uses TRBV19 with TRBJ2-7; D is ambiguous. The CDR3 runs 13 residues. V lost 3 bases and J 2 bases, leaving 8 bases between the germline ends. The germline V gene has CDR1 LNHDA and CDR2 SQIVND (reference sequence).

The rearrangement uses TRBV29-1 and TRBJ2-5; maybe TRBD1 (6 bases). This CDR3 region has 15 residues. V lost 0 bases, J lost 1 base, and 12 bases lay in between. The germline V gene has CDR1 SQVTM and CDR2 ANQGSEA. The CDR3 nucleotides read TGCAGCGTTGAAGACCCGGACAGACCCCAAGAGACCCAGTACTTC. It codes for CSVEDPDRPQETQYF.

As to this clone: At the DNA level, this CDR3 is encoded by other sequences in the same sample as well. The genes are TRBV30 and TRBJ2-7; no clear D. Trimming took off 2 bases at V and 1 base at J, with 3 bases between the two ends. Germline CDR1 reads GTSNPN; CDR2 reads SVGIG (reference sequence). This CDR3 spans 11 amino acids. The CDR3 nucleotides are TGTGCCTGGAGTACATCCTACGAGCAGTACTTC. Translated: CAWSTSYEQYF.

The chain links TRBV30 to TRBJ2-3; 8 positions match TRBD2. This CDR3 comprises 16 residues. Germline V lookup: CDR1 GTSNPN, CDR2 SVGIG (reference sequence). V lost 8 bases, J lost 2 bases, and 15 bases stayed unmatched. The CDR3 nucleotides read TGTGCCCTGGATCTGATACTAGCGGAAGTCACAGATACGCAGTATTTT. Amino acids: CALDLILAEVTDTQYF.

The CDR3 region is CAISDQGQTDGYTF. The CDR3 DNA reads TGTGCCATCAGTGATCAGGGCCAAACGGACGGCTACACCTTC. V gene TRBV10-3 combines with J gene TRBJ1-2; D is perhaps TRBD1 (5 bases). V lost 3 bases and J 8 bases, leaving 16 bases between the germline ends. The CDR3 has 14 residues. The germline V gene encodes CDR1 ENHRY and CDR2 SYGVKD.

The rearrangement joins TRBV5-4 to TRBJ1-2, with D tentatively TRBD1 (6 bases). The ends were cut back, 4 bases at V and 1 base at J, with 14 bases in the middle. The CDR3 spans 15 residues. The germline V gene encodes CDR1 SGHNT and CDR2 YYREEE (reference sequence). CDR3 residues: CASSPSPGHNYGYTF. CDR3 coding DNA: TGTGCCAGCAGCCCTTCCCCGGGACATAACTATGGCTACACCTTC.

The V call is TRBV29-1, the J call TRBJ2-7; TRBD2 matches 9 bases. V was pared by 8 bases and J by 5 bases, with 16 bases of the junction left unmatched. The CDR3 is 15 residues long. In germline, CDR1 is SQVTM, CDR2 ANQGSEA. The CDR3 is CSFNSGSTEWDEQYF. CDR3 DNA: TGCAGCTTCAATAGCGGGAGTACCGAATGGGACGAGCAGTACTTC.

The chain uses TRBV6-4 and TRBJ1-2; 10 bases agree with TRBD1. V shed 6 bases, J shed 7 bases, and the junction held 11 bases outside the gene matches. In germline, CDR1 is MRHNA, CDR2 SNTAGT. This CDR3 has 15 amino acids. This CDR3 is CASSGDRGSGAGYTF. Written as DNA, the CDR3 is TGTGCCAGCAGCGGGGACAGGGGTTCCGGTGCTGGCTACACCTTC.

The chain links TRBV28 to TRBJ2-1, with 10 positions matching TRBD1. The V gene's germline CDR1 is MDHEN and CDR2 SYDVKM. Germline trimming cut 1 base from V and 2 bases from J; bases unmatched to any gene: 2. The CDR3 is 16 amino acids. DNA of the CDR3: TGTGCCAGCAGTTTATCGGGACAGGGGACCTACAATGAGCAGTTCTTC. This encodes CASSLSGQGTYNEQFF.

The V and J genes are TRBV5-6 and TRBJ1-1; D remains unclear. The V gene's germline CDR1 is SGHDT and CDR2 YYEEEE. CDR3 length equals 13 residues. V lost 5 bases, J lost 0 bases, and 8 bases lay in between. CDR3 DNA sequence: TGTGCCAGCAGATCTCAGATGAACACTGAAGCTTTCTTT. Protein product: CASRSQMNTEAFF.

The chain is built from TRBV4-2 and TRBJ1-5; D ambiguous. The CDR3 has 14 amino acids. The germline gives CDR1 LGHNA, CDR2 YNFKEQ. The germline V and J ends were trimmed by 0 bases and 6 bases, with 9 bases remaining between them. CDR3 amino acids: CASSQDLPGQPQHF. The CDR3 DNA follows: TGTGCCAGCAGCCAAGATCTTCCGGGTCAGCCCCAGCATTTT.

This clone was found a few times. The V gene is TRBV7-8, the J gene TRBJ2-7; the match to TRBD2 covers 8 bases. The CDR3 is 14 amino acids. The V segment lost 0 bases and the J segment 12 bases; nucleotides outside the gene matches: 10. CDR1 is SGHVS, CDR2 FQNEAQ, per germline. The CDR3 loop reads CASSLASGVLRPYF. The CDR3 region has the DNA TGTGCCAGCAGCTTAGCTAGCGGGGTCCTTCGGCCGTACTTC.

This chain connects TRBV28 to TRBJ2-7; 11 nucleotides align to TRBD2. The CDR3 sequence is 18 residues long. Losses at the gene ends were 4 bases for V and 3 bases for J; bases not matched to a gene: 14. The germline V gene encodes CDR1 MDHEN and CDR2 SYDVKM. CDR3 coding DNA: TGTGCCAGCAGTTCCCTAGTCCCCGTTACTAGCGGGAGCTACGAGCAGTACTTC. This codes for CASSSLVPVTSGSYEQYF.

The rearrangement joins TRBV19 to TRBJ2-7; 8 nucleotides agree with TRBD1. CDR3 size: 12 residues. From germline, CDR1 is LNHDA and CDR2 SQIVND (reference sequence). After removal of 7 bases from V and 5 bases from J, the junction contained 4 bases not matched to a gene. This CDR3 is CASKDRGHEQYF. The DNA of the CDR3 is TGTGCCAGTAAAGACAGGGGACACGAGCAGTACTTC. The full variable domain, with the rest looked up from reference TRBV19 and TRBJ2-7, is DGGITQSPKYLFRKEGQNVTLSCEQNLNHDAMYWYRQDPGQGLRLIYYSQIVNDFQKGDIAEGYSVSREKKESFPLTVTSAQKNPTAFYLCASKDRGHEQYFGPGTRLTVT.

This clone came up once. This chain connects TRBV7-9 to TRBJ1-4; 10 nucleotides align to TRBD1. Looked up from germline, CDR1 is SEHNR and CDR2 is FQNEAQ (reference sequence). This CDR3 is 15 amino acids long. The V and J ends lost 5 bases and 5 bases, in that order; junction bases with no gene match: 5. CDR3 residues: CASSPRTGGNEKLFF. CDR3 DNA sequence: TGTGCCAGCAGCCCAAGGACAGGGGGGAATGAAAAACTGTTTTTT.

A single count supports this clone. The V call is TRBV5-1, the J call TRBJ1-5; 10 bases agree with TRBD1. The CDR3 totals 16 residues. The germline V gene has CDR1 SGHRS and CDR2 YFSETQ. J was trimmed by 2 bases and V by 0 bases; bases with no gene match: 2. CDR3 nucleotide sequence: TGCGCCAGCAGCTTGGGGGGGACAGGGGGCAATCAGCCCCAGCATTTT. Residues: CASSLGGTGGNQPQHF. Full variable domain (missing parts from reference TRBV5-1 and TRBJ1-5): KAGVTQTPRYLIKTRGQQVTLSCSPISGHRSVSWYQQTPGQGLQFLFEYFSETQRNKGNFPGRFSGRQFSNSRSEMNVSTLELGDSALYLCASSLGGTGGNQPQHFGDGTRLSIL.

V usage is TRBV29-1 and J usage is TRBJ2-5; 8 bases are a match to TRBD1. The end of the DNA fits TRBJ2-7 better, so the J call may be wrong. The CDR3 totals 14 residues. The germline CDR1 and CDR2 sequences are SQVTM and ANQGSEA. The DNA for the CDR3 is TGCAGCGTTGGGAGGACAGGGAGCTCCTACGAGCAGTACTTC. It translates to CSVGRTGSSYEQYF.

This chain uses TRBV18 with TRBJ1-2; no firm D call. The ends were cut back, 3 bases at V and 3 bases at J, with 14 bases in the middle. Germline assignment: CDR1 KGHSH and CDR2 LQKENI. The CDR3 has 15 amino acids. CDR3 amino acids: CASSPSTGEYYGYTF. The CDR3 coding sequence is TGTGCCAGCTCACCTAGCACCGGGGAATACTATGGCTACACCTTC.

The chain uses TRBV5-4 and TRBJ2-1; D is perhaps TRBD1 (5 bases). With 1 base removed from V and 0 bases from J, the gap between germline ends came to 17 bases. The CDR3 length is 18 residues. Germline assignment: CDR1 SGHNT and CDR2 YYREEE (reference sequence). The CDR3 nucleotides read TGTGCCAGCAGCTTGTCGTCCACACAGGACAACTCCTACAATGAGCAGTTCTTC. This sequence encodes CASSLSSTQDNSYNEQFF.

The chain recombines TRBV5-1 with TRBJ2-1, with D maybe TRBD2 (5 bases). This CDR3 has 16 residues. CDR1 and CDR2 (germline): SGHRS, YFSETQ. Trimming pared 2 bases from V and 5 bases from J, leaving 17 bases between. As DNA, the CDR3 is TGCGCCAGCAGCTTAGGAACCCCCCGGGAAAACAATGAGCAGTTCTTC. Translating gives CASSLGTPRENNEQFF.

The V and J genes are TRBV30 and TRBJ1-6; the match to TRBD1 covers 7 bases. CDR1 and CDR2 (germline): GTSNPN, SVGIG (reference sequence). The CDR3 is 13 residues long. After removal of 8 bases from V and 6 bases from J, the junction contained 7 bases not matched to a gene. CDR3 nucleotides: TGTGCCAGGCGACAGGGTAGTAATTCACCCCTCCACTTT. It encodes CARRQGSNSPLHF.

This sequence joins TRBV6-1 and TRBJ1-4, with TRBD1 matching over 7 bases. Trimming took 3 bases from V and 4 from J; bases not matched to a gene: 8. This CDR3 comprises 16 residues. Germline assignment: CDR1 MNHNS and CDR2 SASEGT. CDR3 sequence (DNA): TGTGCCAGCAGTGAGGACTGGACAGGAGGTAATGAAAAACTGTTTTTT. Protein: CASSEDWTGGNEKLFF.

V usage is TRBV6-1 and J usage is TRBJ2-5, with 11 positions matching TRBD2. The germline V gene encodes CDR1 MNHNS and CDR2 SASEGT. The J segment lost 5 bases and the V segment lost 1 base, leaving 6 bases of the junction unmatched. CDR3 length equals 16 residues. The CDR3: CASSEGLAGGVETQYF. The CDR3 DNA follows: TGTGCCAGCAGTGAAGGGCTAGCGGGGGGTGTGGAGACCCAGTACTTC.